This section outlines one T cell receptor beta chain sequence together with its context. The antigen this receptor binds is unknown. One base away there is no much larger clone; base qualities are not given. Each collaborating institution followed its own protocols to collect whole blood in K2EDTA tubes. For TCRbeta analysis, collaborators shipped samples as frozen whole blood, isolated PBMCs, or DNA extracted from either of those sample types. TCRbeta CDR3 regions were amplified from genomic DNA by means of the immunoSEQ Assay, a bias-controlled multiplex PCR. Regarding the original processing steps: The number of nucleated cells in each sample was estimated from the amplification of reference gene primers within the assay. To quantify the absolute abundance of each unique TCRbeta CDR3 rearrangement, sequence reads were collapsed and filtered. Productive Simpson clonality was computed per sample as the square root of Simpson's diversity index over productive rearrangements. The source is immuneACCESS, and TCRdb retained only in-frame sequences with V and J called. Part of the clones is not carried over; for the studies checked, unresolved V genes explain less than half of this, and the remainder is unexplained. V and J calls and clone size come straight from that table; D and trimming were deduced from the DNA. This sample holds 98,000 or so clones; more than 75% were observed only once. Of the sample, under 30% is held by the ten largest clones.

The germline V gene (reference sequence) yields MNHNY for CDR1 and SVGAGI for CDR2. Including the terminal cysteine and phenylalanine, the CDR3 comprises 12 residues. The entry retains the CDR3 DNA only, 36 bases that are in frame from base 1. Trimming takes 4 bases from V and 10 bases from J, and the germline ends sit 12 bases apart. These data come from a study of blood T cell repertoires in COVID-19 (dated by TCRdb to the early 2020s). For the study in its entirety: Samples covering the acute and convalescent phases of COVID-19 were provided by collaborators in the United States, Italy and Spain. The dataset comprised deeply sampled blood TCRbeta repertoires from subjects exposed to, actively infected with, or recovered from COVID-19. The prospective study material was composed of cDNA or gDNA derived from T cells, B-cell-depleted T cells, or PBMCs. A freely available public database, intended as a resource for researchers studying the immune response to SARS-CoV-2, is where the repertoires were released. Samples were obtained from the ongoing ImmuneRACE study (first 160 participants) and from some 1,200 subjects provided by 6 global collaborators. HLA class I and class II types, where available, came from metadata supplied by the sample provider rather than from assay-based typing. The sample metadata nearly always contained a de-identified subject ID, COVID-19 status, age in years and sex.

The paper as a whole reports these results and caveats: Clinical and demographic metadata were provided uncurated, with the amount varying by source and participant.

The sequenced material came from peripheral blood. The clonotype comes from a man in his 60s with acute or convalescent COVID-19. The V and J segments used are TRBV6-6 and TRBJ2-3; TRBD2 is a possible D gene, resting on 5 matching bases. DNA sequence: TGTGCCAGCAGTTCCCGGACTGGAGCGCAGTATTTT. Its protein reads: CASSSRTGAQYF.